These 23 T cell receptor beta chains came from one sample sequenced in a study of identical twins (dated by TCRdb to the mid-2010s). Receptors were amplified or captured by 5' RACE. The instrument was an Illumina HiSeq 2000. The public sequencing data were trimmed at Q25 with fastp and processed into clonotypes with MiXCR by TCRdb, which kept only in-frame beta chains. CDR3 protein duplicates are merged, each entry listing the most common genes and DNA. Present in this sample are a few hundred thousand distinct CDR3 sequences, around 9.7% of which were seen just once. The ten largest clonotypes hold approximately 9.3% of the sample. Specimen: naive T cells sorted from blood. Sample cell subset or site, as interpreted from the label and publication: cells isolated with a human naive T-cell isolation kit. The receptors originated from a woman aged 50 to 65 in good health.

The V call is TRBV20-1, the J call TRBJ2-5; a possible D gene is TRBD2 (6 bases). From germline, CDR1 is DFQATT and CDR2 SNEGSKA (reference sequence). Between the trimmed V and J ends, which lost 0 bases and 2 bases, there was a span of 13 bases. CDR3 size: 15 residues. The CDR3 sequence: CSAREGGLTQETQYF. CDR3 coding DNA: TGCAGTGCTAGAGAGGGGGGACTGACACAAGAGACCCAGTACTTC.

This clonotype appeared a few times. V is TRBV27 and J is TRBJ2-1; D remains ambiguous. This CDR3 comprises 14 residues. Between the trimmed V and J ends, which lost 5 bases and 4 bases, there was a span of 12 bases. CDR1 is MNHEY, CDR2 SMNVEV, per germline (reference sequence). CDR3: CASSPSIRYNEQFF. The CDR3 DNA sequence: TGTGCCAGCAGTCCCTCCATCCGTTACAATGAGCAGTTCTTC.

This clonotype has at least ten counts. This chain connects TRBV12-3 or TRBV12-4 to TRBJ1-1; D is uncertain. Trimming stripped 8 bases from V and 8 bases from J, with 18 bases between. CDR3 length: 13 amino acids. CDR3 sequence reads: CASGHTAELEAFF. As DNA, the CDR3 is TGTGCCAGCGGCCACACGGCTGAGCTGGAAGCTTTCTTT.

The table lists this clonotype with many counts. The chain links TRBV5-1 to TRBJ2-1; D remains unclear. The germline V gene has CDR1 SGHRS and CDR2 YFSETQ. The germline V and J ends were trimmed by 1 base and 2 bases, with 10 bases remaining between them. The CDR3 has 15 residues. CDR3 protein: CASSLSASPYNEQFF. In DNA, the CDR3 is TGCGCCAGCAGCTTGAGCGCTAGTCCCTACAATGAGCAGTTCTTC.

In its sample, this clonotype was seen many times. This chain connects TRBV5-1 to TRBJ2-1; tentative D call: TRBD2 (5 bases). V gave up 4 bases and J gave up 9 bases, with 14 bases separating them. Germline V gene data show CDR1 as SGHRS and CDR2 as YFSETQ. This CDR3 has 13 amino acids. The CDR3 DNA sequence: TGCGCCAGCAGCCTCTTAAGAGGGAGTGAGCAGTTCTTC. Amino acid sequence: CASSLLRGSEQFF.

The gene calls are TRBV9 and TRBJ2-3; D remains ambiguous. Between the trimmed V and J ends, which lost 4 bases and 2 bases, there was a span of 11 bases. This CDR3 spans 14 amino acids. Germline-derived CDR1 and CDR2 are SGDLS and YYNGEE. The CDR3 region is CASSLRFVTDTQYF. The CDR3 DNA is TGTGCCAGCAGCCTACGTTTCGTCACAGATACGCAGTATTTT.

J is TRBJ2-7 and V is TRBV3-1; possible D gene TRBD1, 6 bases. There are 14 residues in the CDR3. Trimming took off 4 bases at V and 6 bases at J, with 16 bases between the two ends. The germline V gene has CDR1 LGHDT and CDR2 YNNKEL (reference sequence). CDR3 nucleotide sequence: TGTGCCAGCAGCCCGTGGCCTGGACAGTTCGAGCAGTACTTC. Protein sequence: CASSPWPGQFEQYF.

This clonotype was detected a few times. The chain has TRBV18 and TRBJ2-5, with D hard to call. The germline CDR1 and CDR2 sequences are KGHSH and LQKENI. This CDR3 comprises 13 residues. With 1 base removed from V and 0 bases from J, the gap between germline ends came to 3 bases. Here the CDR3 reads CASSPLNQETQYF. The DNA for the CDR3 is TGTGCCAGCTCACCACTAAACCAAGAGACCCAGTACTTC.

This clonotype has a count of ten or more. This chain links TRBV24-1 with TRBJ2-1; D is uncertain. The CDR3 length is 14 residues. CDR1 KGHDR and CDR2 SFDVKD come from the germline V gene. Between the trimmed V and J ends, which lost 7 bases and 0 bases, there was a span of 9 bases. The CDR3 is CATSGRSSYNEQFF. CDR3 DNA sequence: TGTGCCACCAGCGGAAGGAGCTCCTACAATGAGCAGTTCTTC.

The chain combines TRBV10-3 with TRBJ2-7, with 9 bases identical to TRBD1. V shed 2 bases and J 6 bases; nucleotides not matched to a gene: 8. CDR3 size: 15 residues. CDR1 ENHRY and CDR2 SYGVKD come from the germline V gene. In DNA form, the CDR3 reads TGTGCCATCAGTGAGGGGGGACAGGGTGACGGCGAGCAGTACTTC. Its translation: CAISEGGQGDGEQYF.

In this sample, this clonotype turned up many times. Written as DNA, the CDR3 is TGTGCCAGCAGTCCGATAGTAAGCTCCTACGAGCAGTACTTC. Amino acids: CASSPIVSSYEQYF. The V call is TRBV27, the J call TRBJ2-7; no definite D call. The CDR3 runs 14 residues. Trimming shortened V by 5 bases and J by 0 bases, and 11 bases separated the two germline ends. Germline V gene sequence: CDR1 MNHEY, CDR2 SMNVEV (reference sequence).

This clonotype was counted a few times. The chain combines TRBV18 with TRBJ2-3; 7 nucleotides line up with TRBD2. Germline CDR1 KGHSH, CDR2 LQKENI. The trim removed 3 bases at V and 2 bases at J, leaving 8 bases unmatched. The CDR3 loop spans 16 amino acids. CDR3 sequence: CASSPRAGIDTDTQYF. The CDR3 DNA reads TGTGCCAGCTCACCCCGAGCGGGAATCGACACAGATACGCAGTATTTT. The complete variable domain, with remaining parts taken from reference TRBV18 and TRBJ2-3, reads NAGVMQNPRHLVRRRGQEARLRCSPMKGHSHVYWYRQLPEEGLKFMVYLQKENIIDESGMPKERFSAEFPKEGPSILRIQQVVRGDSAAYFCASSPRAGIDTDTQYFGPGTRLTVL.

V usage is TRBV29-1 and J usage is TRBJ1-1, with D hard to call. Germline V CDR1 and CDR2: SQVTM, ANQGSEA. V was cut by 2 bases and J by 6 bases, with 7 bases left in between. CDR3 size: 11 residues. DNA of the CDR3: TGCAGCGTTGAACGTGGTTCTGAAGCTTTCTTT. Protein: CSVERGSEAFF.

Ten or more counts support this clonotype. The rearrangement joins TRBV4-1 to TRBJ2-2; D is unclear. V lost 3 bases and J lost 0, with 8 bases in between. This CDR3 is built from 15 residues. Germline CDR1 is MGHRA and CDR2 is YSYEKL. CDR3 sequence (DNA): TGCGCCAGCAGCCACTCCGGGCCGAACACCGGGGAGCTGTTTTTT. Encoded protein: CASSHSGPNTGELFF.

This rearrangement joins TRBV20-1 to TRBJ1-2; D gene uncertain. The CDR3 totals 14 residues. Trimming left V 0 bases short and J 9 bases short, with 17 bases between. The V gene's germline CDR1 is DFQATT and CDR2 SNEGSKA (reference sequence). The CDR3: CSARDPSGASSYTF. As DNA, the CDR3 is TGCAGTGCTAGAGATCCCTCCGGCGCCTCCAGCTACACCTTC.

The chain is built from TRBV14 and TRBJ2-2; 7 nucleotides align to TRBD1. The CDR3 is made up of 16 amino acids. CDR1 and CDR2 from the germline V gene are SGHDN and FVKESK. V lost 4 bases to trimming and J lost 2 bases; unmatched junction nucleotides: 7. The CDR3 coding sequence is TGTGCCAGCAGCCCAAAGACAGGGAGCAACACCGGGGAGCTGTTTTTT. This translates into CASSPKTGSNTGELFF. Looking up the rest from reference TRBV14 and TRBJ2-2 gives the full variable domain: EAGVTQFPSHSVIEKGQTVTLRCDPISGHDNLYWYRRVMGKEIKFLLHFVKESKQDESGMPNNRFLAERTGGTYSTLKVQPAELEDSGVYFCASSPKTGSNTGELFFGEGSRLTVL.

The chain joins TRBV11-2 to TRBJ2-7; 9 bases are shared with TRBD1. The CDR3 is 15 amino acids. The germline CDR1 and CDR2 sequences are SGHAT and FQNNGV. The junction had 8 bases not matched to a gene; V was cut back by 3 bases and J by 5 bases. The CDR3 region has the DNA TGTGCCAGCAGCTTGTTCCCGGGACAGGGAAACGAGCAGTACTTC. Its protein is CASSLFPGQGNEQYF.

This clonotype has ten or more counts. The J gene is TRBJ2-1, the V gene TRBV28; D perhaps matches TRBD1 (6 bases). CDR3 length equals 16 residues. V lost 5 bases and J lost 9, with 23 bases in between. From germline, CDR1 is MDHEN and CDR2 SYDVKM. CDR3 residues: CASSPPGTSRGGEQFF. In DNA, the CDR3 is TGTGCCAGCAGTCCCCCCGGGACATCAAGAGGTGGTGAGCAGTTCTTC.

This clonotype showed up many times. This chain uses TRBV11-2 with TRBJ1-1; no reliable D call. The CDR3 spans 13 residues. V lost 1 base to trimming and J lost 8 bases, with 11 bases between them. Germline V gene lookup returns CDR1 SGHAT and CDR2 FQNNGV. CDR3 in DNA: TGTGCCAGCAGCTTAGTACGCGGCAGAGAAGCTTTCTTT. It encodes CASSLVRGREAFF. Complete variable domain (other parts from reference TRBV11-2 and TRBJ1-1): EAGVAQSPRYKIIEKRQSVAFWCNPISGHATLYWYQQILGQGPKLLIQFQNNGVVDDSQLPKDRFSAERLKGVDSTLKIQPAKLEDSAVYLCASSLVRGREAFFGQGTRLTVV.

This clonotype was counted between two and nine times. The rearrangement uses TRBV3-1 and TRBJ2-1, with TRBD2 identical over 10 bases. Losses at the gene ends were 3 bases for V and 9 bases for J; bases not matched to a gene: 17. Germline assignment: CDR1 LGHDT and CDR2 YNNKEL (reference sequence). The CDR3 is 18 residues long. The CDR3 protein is CASSHAPWSGRASGEQFF. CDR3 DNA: TGTGCCAGCAGCCATGCCCCATGGAGCGGGAGGGCCTCGGGTGAGCAGTTCTTC.

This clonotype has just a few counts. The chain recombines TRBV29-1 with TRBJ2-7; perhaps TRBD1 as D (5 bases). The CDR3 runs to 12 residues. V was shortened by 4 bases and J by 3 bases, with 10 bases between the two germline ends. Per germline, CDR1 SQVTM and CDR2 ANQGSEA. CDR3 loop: CSVALTDYEQYF. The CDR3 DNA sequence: TGCAGCGTTGCCCTGACAGACTACGAGCAGTACTTC.

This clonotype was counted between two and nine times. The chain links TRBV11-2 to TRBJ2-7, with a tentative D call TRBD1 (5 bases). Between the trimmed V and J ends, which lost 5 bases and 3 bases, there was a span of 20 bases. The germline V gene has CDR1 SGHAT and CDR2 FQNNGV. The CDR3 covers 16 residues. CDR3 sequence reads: CASSPGYRGGHYEQYV. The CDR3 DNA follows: TGTGCCAGCAGCCCCGGCTATAGGGGTGGCCACTACGAGCAGTACGTC.

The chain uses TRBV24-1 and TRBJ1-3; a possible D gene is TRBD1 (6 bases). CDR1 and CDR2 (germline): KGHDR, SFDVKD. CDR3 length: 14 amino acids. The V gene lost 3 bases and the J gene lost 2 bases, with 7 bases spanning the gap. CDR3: CATSDTGTGNTIYF. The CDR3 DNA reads TGTGCCACCAGTGATACAGGGACTGGAAACACCATATATTTT.